The next 17 T cell receptor beta chains were all read from a single sample in a study of T cells in Graves' hyperthyroidism and ophthalmopathy. From RNA transcripts, TCR beta CDR3 regions were amplified. With the HTBI primer set, the TCR CDR3 went through a first round of RT-PCR. TCRdb called the multiplex PCR reads again in MiXCR, with one record for every CDR3 protein. The sample holds roughly 510,000 distinct CDR3 sequences, about 45% seen once. The sequencing sample was made of peripheral blood or thyroid tissue (not recorded which). These receptor sequences come from an adult woman with Graves' disease, either hyperthyroidism or ophthalmopathy (not recorded which).

The chain employs TRBV7-9 and TRBJ1-1, with unresolved D. Trimming stripped 5 bases from V and 1 base from J, with 11 bases between. The CDR3 spans 14 residues. Per the germline V gene, CDR1 is SEHNR and CDR2 is FQNEAQ (reference sequence). CDR3 DNA sequence: TGTGCCAGCAGCCACGGGCAGCCGAACACTGAAGCTTTCTTT. It encodes CASSHGQPNTEAFF.

The chain uses TRBV20-1 and TRBJ1-2; TRBD1 matches 8 bases. The germline gives CDR1 DFQATT, CDR2 SNEGSKA (reference sequence). The CDR3 extends over 15 amino acids. The V gene end was trimmed by 0 bases and the J gene end by 6 bases; junction bases not matched to a gene: 9. The CDR3 loop reads CSARDPPTGDDGYTF. The CDR3 nucleotides read TGCAGTGCTAGAGACCCCCCGACAGGGGACGATGGCTACACCTTC.

J is TRBJ2-6 and V is TRBV20-1; D remains unclear. Trimming cost V 5 bases and J 2 bases, with 10 bases left between them. The CDR3 has 14 residues. From germline, CDR1 is DFQATT and CDR2 SNEGSKA (reference sequence). CDR3 sequence: CSASPPPGANVLTF. DNA of the CDR3: TGCAGTGCTTCCCCTCCCCCTGGGGCCAACGTCCTGACTTTC.

With respect to this clonotype: Because the CDR3 is missing its conserved closing phenylalanine or tryptophan, this is likely a read error. It is unclear where the CDR3 begins or ends on the DNA, so no DNA is shown, and the CDR3 is as TCRdb lists it. The chain is built from TRBV24-1 and TRBJ2-6. The CDR3 contains 9 residues when both ends are counted. CDR1 and CDR2 (germline): KGHDR, SFDVKD. The CDR3 sequence is CATSDTGTS.

This sequence joins TRBV2 and TRBJ1-1, with D possibly matching TRBD1 (5 bases). Trimming removed 4 bases from V and 4 bases from J, with 16 bases in between. This CDR3 has 15 amino acids. Germline CDR1 is SNHLY and CDR2 is FYNNEI. The CDR3 reads CASSARFGGITEAFF. The CDR3 coding sequence is TGTGCCAGCAGTGCTAGATTTGGGGGGATCACTGAAGCTTTCTTT.

This chain connects TRBV7-9 to TRBJ2-6, with D perhaps TRBD1 (6 bases). The CDR3 length is 15 residues. The ends were cut back, 5 bases at V and 2 bases at J, with 10 bases in the middle. Per the germline V gene, CDR1 is SEHNR and CDR2 is FQNEAQ (reference sequence). CDR3 DNA: TGTGCCAGCAGCCAACACAGGGCTGGGGCCAACGTCCTGACTTTC. Translated: CASSQHRAGANVLTF.

The rearrangement uses TRBV4-3 and TRBJ1-5, with D maybe TRBD1 (6 bases). Trimming left V 3 bases short and J 6 bases short, with 12 bases between. The CDR3 has 14 amino acids. Germline loops: CDR1 LGHNA, CDR2 YSLEER. This chain's CDR3 is CASSQGHRGQPQHF. CDR3 nucleotide sequence: TGCGCCAGCAGCCAGGGACACAGAGGTCAGCCCCAGCATTTT.

This clonotype was recorded a few times. DNA of the CDR3: TGTGCCACCAGCAGCGGACCAGAAAAACTGTTTTTT. This gives the protein CATSSGPEKLFF. V and J are TRBV15 and TRBJ1-4; D is ambiguous. The CDR3 consists of 12 residues. Germline values: CDR1 LNHNV, CDR2 YYDKDF (reference sequence). V lost 3 bases and J lost 8, with 7 bases in between.

The genes are TRBV2 and TRBJ1-6; a possible D gene is TRBD1 (5 bases). The CDR3 runs 10 residues. Germline V gene sequence: CDR1 SNHLY, CDR2 FYNNEI. V was cut by 8 bases and J by 15 bases, with 11 bases left in between. The CDR3 bases are TGTGCCAGCCAGGACACATTCCTCCACTTT. Translating gives CASQDTFLHF.

CDR3 region: CATSEHTGTSQETQYF. CDR3 nucleotides: TGTGCCACCAGTGAACATACCGGGACATCTCAAGAGACCCAGTACTTC. V usage is TRBV24-1 and J usage is TRBJ2-5, with a tentative D call TRBD1 (6 bases). Deletions cut 4 bases from V and 2 bases from J, with 16 bases between. The CDR3 loop spans 16 amino acids. CDR1 KGHDR and CDR2 SFDVKD come from the germline V gene.

This clonotype was observed at least ten times. The chain uses TRBV29-1 and TRBJ2-7, with 9 bases lining up with TRBD2. The CDR3 is made up of 16 amino acids. V was pared by 3 bases and J by 6 bases, with 15 bases of the junction left unmatched. In germline, CDR1 is SQVTM, CDR2 ANQGSEA. CDR3 sequence reads: CSVEPGTSKIGREQYF. DNA of the CDR3: TGCAGCGTTGAGCCAGGGACTAGCAAGATAGGGCGCGAGCAGTACTTC.

The chain couples TRBV10-2 to TRBJ2-7; D ambiguous. This CDR3 comprises 12 residues. Deletions cut 10 bases from V and 4 bases from J, with 14 bases between. Germline CDR1 WSHSY, CDR2 SAAADI. The CDR3 loop reads CATSGLRYEQYF. The CDR3 nucleotides are TGCGCCACTTCCGGGCTACGATACGAGCAGTACTTC.

This clonotype was detected ten times or more. The chain is built from TRBV29-1 and TRBJ2-7; D possibly corresponds to TRBD2 (6 bases). Germline CDR1 SQVTM, CDR2 ANQGSEA. There are 11 residues in the CDR3. The ends were cut back, 4 bases at V and 3 bases at J, with 7 bases in the middle. The CDR3 sequence is CSVVGGYEQYF. The CDR3 DNA reads as TGCAGCGTTGTGGGGGGCTACGAGCAGTACTTC.

The gene calls are TRBV7-2 and TRBJ1-4; perhaps TRBD1 as D (6 bases). The CDR3 runs to 14 residues. Between the trimmed V and J ends, which lost 7 bases and 2 bases, there was a span of 11 bases. Per the germline V gene, CDR1 is SGHTA and CDR2 is FQGNSA. The CDR3 bases are TGTGCCAGCACCGTAGGGGGGACTAATGAAAAACTGTTTTTT. Encoded protein: CASTVGGTNEKLFF. The full variable domain, rest sourced from reference TRBV7-2 and TRBJ1-4, is GAGVSQSPSNKVTEKGKDVELRCDPISGHTALYWYRQSLGQGLEFLIYFQGNSAPDKSGLPSDRFSAERTGGSVSTLTIQRTQQEDSAVYLCASTVGGTNEKLFFGSGTQLSVL.

This clonotype was seen at least ten times. The CDR3 nucleotides are TGTGCCAGCAGCTTAAACCTCCACTCTGGGGCCAACGTCCTGACTTTC. Its protein product is CASSLNLHSGANVLTF. The chain couples TRBV7-9 to TRBJ2-6, with unresolved D. This CDR3 contains 16 residues. The germline CDR1 and CDR2 sequences are SEHNR and FQNEAQ (reference sequence). V dropped 2 bases and J dropped 0 bases, with 8 bases sitting between them.

This clonotype was seen at least ten times. The CDR3 here is CASSRYRDSENTIYF. The CDR3 coding sequence is TGTGCCAGCAGCCGCTACCGGGACAGCGAAAACACCATATATTTT. This chain links TRBV11-2 with TRBJ1-3; TRBD1 aligns across 7 bases. J gave up 6 bases and V 5 bases, and 10 bases lay outside the gene matches. Germline loops: CDR1 SGHAT, CDR2 FQNNGV. The CDR3 consists of 15 residues.

This clonotype occurred many times. V usage is TRBV29-1 and J usage is TRBJ2-5; 9 bases map to TRBD1. The CDR3 consists of 17 residues. CDR1 is SQVTM and CDR2 is ANQGSEA in the germline V gene. The ends lost 1 base at V and 5 bases at J; junction bases unmatched: 14. CDR3 protein: CSVEGGRDRDSRETQYF. CDR3 in DNA: TGCAGCGTTGAAGGAGGAAGGGACAGGGACTCCCGGGAGACCCAGTACTTC.